The entry below describes one T cell receptor (beta chain). Its antigen is unknown. This sample was taken from a study of cytomegalovirus exposure and HLA in healthy donors. Study overall: An early release of data contained some 80 million unique TCRs, which came from HLA-typed donors. Whole-study findings and limits: TCR beta sequences numbering 15,000 to 20,000 were associated with HLA alleles at 0.05 false discovery rate in a later analysis. In a later analysis, across HLA loci, associated TCR counts were highest for DRB1, lowest for HLA-C. In a later analysis, TCR beta V- and J-gene trimming was associated with a missense DCLRE1C variant.

Germline V gene sequence: CDR1 SGHAT, CDR2 FQNNGV. V gave up 4 bases and J gave up 7 bases; unmatched junction bases: 9. This CDR3 is built from 15 residues. 60 Vbeta and 13 Jbeta primers were used in PCR. Assay used: immunoSEQ multiplex PCR; TCRdb lists only in-frame clones, some missing. This table holds roughly 190,000 clones, around 79% found once. The clonotype originates from a woman aged 18 to 35 in good health and CMV-seronegative. Sequencing was done on a sample of PBMCs. V is TRBV11-2 and J is TRBJ1-1; TRBD1 matches at 10 bases. The CDR3, as DNA: TGTGCCAGCAGCTCCCGGGACAGGGGCGCTGGTGAAGCTTTCTTT. It translates to CASSSRDRGAGEAFF.